Below are 27 T cell receptor beta chains sequenced from a single sample in a study of T-cell reconstitution after alpha-beta-depleted transplantation in children. Preparation of the TCRbeta library was carried out with unique molecular identifiers. TCRdb redid the calling of the PCR reads with MiXCR, one entry per CDR3 protein. Of 500,000 or so distinct CDR3 sequences in the sample, 30% to 35% are singletons; the top ten hold 2.4%. The sample consisted of PBMCs from the stem cell graft donor, taken from the stem cell graft. These receptors came from a human donor who donated a stem cell graft to a child with aplastic anemia.

This clonotype appeared many times. CDR3 bases: TGCGCCAGCAGCCAAGAAGGGCTAGCGGAAAGCTCCTACAATGAGCAGTTCTTC. This encodes CASSQEGLAESSYNEQFF. The chain joins TRBV4-3 to TRBJ2-1; 7 nucleotides match TRBD2. Unmatched junction bases numbered 8, after V lost 0 bases and J lost 0 bases. This CDR3 is built from 18 residues. Looked up from germline, CDR1 is LGHNA and CDR2 is YSLEER.

J is TRBJ2-1 and V is TRBV14, with unresolved D. The CDR3 covers 15 residues. CDR1 and CDR2 from the germline V gene are SGHDN and FVKESK. With 4 bases removed from V and 2 bases from J, the gap between germline ends came to 12 bases. The CDR3 DNA reads as TGTGCCAGCAGCCGAAGTGTGGGGACCTACAATGAGCAGTTCTTC. Translating it yields CASSRSVGTYNEQFF. Filled out from reference TRBV14 and TRBJ2-1, the complete variable domain reads EAGVTQFPSHSVIEKGQTVTLRCDPISGHDNLYWYRRVMGKEIKFLLHFVKESKQDESGMPNNRFLAERTGGTYSTLKVQPAELEDSGVYFCASSRSVGTYNEQFFGPGTRLTVL.

The V gene is TRBV20-1, the J gene TRBJ2-1; D may be TRBD2 (6 bases). The CDR3 has 17 residues. V lost 0 bases and J 9 bases, leaving 24 bases between the germline ends. The germline V gene encodes CDR1 DFQATT and CDR2 SNEGSKA (reference sequence). The CDR3 loop is CSARDSPDYPSSGEQFF. CDR3 nucleotides: TGCAGTGCTAGAGATTCCCCGGACTACCCGAGTTCGGGTGAGCAGTTCTTC.

The sample holds a few counts of this clonotype. This chain uses TRBV29-1 with TRBJ1-1, with D possibly matching TRBD1 (6 bases). V was trimmed by 6 bases and J by 3 bases, leaving 14 bases between them. This CDR3 is built from 13 residues. Germline CDR1 is SQVTM and CDR2 is ANQGSEA. For the CDR3, the DNA is TGCAGCGTCCGTTACCAGGGGTACACTGAAGCTTTCTTT. It translates to CSVRYQGYTEAFF.

The chain combines TRBV9 with TRBJ2-2, with D possibly TRBD1 on 6 matching bases. From germline, CDR1 is SGDLS and CDR2 YYNGEE. Trimming left V 1 base short and J 7 bases short, with 11 bases between. The CDR3 contains 14 residues. The CDR3 sequence is CASSVQGSSGELFF. The CDR3 DNA reads as TGTGCCAGCAGCGTACAGGGGTCTAGCGGGGAGCTGTTTTTT.

This clonotype was seen more than once but under ten times. This chain links TRBV29-1 with TRBJ2-5, with D maybe TRBD1 (5 bases). The CDR3 runs to 13 residues. Trimming shortened V by 3 bases and J by 7 bases, and 15 bases separated the two germline ends. Germline V gives CDR1 SQVTM, CDR2 ANQGSEA. For the CDR3, the DNA is TGCAGCGTTGACGCGGCAGGGCAGGGGACCCAGTACTTC. Amino acids: CSVDAAGQGTQYF. The entire variable domain, with the rest obtained from reference TRBV29-1 and TRBJ2-5, is as follows: SAVISQKPSRDICQRGTSLTIQCQVDSQVTMMFWYRQQPGQSLTLIATANQGSEATYESGFVIDKFPISRPNLTFSTLTVSNMSPEDSSIYLCSVDAAGQGTQYFGPGTRLLVL.

This clonotype was observed a few times. V is TRBV5-1 and J is TRBJ1-2; no reliable D call. Trimming pared 0 bases from V and 6 bases from J, leaving 12 bases between. CDR3 length: 14 residues. Per the germline V gene, CDR1 is SGHRS and CDR2 is YFSETQ. CDR3 bases: TGCGCCAGCAGCTTGGCTCGGGGAACGGATGGCTACACCTTC. Its translation: CASSLARGTDGYTF.

The rearrangement links TRBV20-1 to TRBJ1-6; D not certain. The V end was cut by 3 bases, the J end by 0 bases, with 21 bases between. The CDR3 covers 19 residues. The germline V gene encodes CDR1 DFQATT and CDR2 SNEGSKA (reference sequence). Here the CDR3 reads CSASIGANVKSSYNSPLHF. The CDR3 coding sequence is TGCAGTGCTAGTATCGGCGCAAACGTAAAGAGCTCCTATAATTCACCCCTCCACTTT.

This clonotype was detected only a few times. The chain joins TRBV5-1 to TRBJ2-1; D unclear. Germline CDR1 reads SGHRS; CDR2 reads YFSETQ. This CDR3 comprises 16 residues. Trimming left V 1 base short and J 3 bases short, with 14 bases between. The CDR3 protein is CASSLTAPASYNEQFF. The CDR3 nucleotides read TGCGCCAGCAGCTTGACAGCTCCTGCAAGCTACAATGAGCAGTTCTTC.

There are a few counts of this clonotype. V gene TRBV12-3 or TRBV12-4 combines with J gene TRBJ1-1, with D maybe TRBD1 (6 bases). Trimming left V 4 bases short and J 1 base short, with 13 bases between. This CDR3 is 15 amino acids long. The CDR3 here is CASSSAQGQNTEAFF. Written as DNA, the CDR3 is TGTGCCAGCAGTTCCGCCCAGGGACAGAACACTGAAGCTTTCTTT.

This clonotype was seen a few times. The rearrangement uses TRBV24-1 and TRBJ2-7; D unclear. The CDR3 loop spans 12 amino acids. Germline V gene sequence: CDR1 KGHDR, CDR2 SFDVKD. Trimming pared 3 bases from V and 6 bases from J, leaving 8 bases between. CDR3 in amino acids: CATSDKDAEQYF. Here the CDR3 DNA reads TGTGCCACCAGTGATAAGGACGCCGAGCAGTACTTC.

This chain uses TRBV11-2 with TRBJ2-1, with 13 bases identical to TRBD2. The CDR3 is 19 residues long. Germline trimming cut 5 bases from V and 0 bases from J; bases unmatched to any gene: 10. CDR1 and CDR2 (germline): SGHAT, FQNNGV. The CDR3 region has the DNA TGTGCCAGCAGCCCCAAGTGGGGGACTAGCGGGATCTCCTACAATGAGCAGTTCTTC. This encodes CASSPKWGTSGISYNEQFF.

The rearrangement links TRBV18 to TRBJ1-5, with D perhaps TRBD1 (5 bases). The CDR3 totals 15 residues. Germline V gene data show CDR1 as KGHSH and CDR2 as LQKENI. The V gene lost 3 bases and the J gene lost 4 bases, with 13 bases spanning the gap. The CDR3 spells CASSPRDGINQPQHF. CDR3 nucleotides: TGTGCCAGCTCACCCCGGGACGGTATAAATCAGCCCCAGCATTTT.

This clonotype appeared a few times. The V gene is TRBV6-5, the J gene TRBJ1-1; TRBD1 is a possible D gene (5 bases). Trimming stripped 0 bases from V and 11 bases from J, with 10 bases between. Germline CDR1 is MNHEY and CDR2 is SVGAGI. The CDR3 totals 12 residues. CDR3 loop: CASSYSKGAAFF. The CDR3 coding sequence is TGTGCCAGCAGTTACTCGAAAGGGGCGGCTTTCTTT.

This chain joins TRBV20-1 and TRBJ1-1; perhaps TRBD1 as D (6 bases). The CDR3 loop spans 13 amino acids. Germline assignment: CDR1 DFQATT and CDR2 SNEGSKA (reference sequence). Trimming stripped 4 bases from V and 3 bases from J, with 12 bases between. CDR3 sequence: CSAIQGSDTEAFF. Written as DNA, the CDR3 is TGCAGTGCTATCCAGGGGTCCGACACTGAAGCTTTCTTT.

The V call is TRBV20-1, the J call TRBJ2-1; either TRBD1 or TRBD2 may fit D (5 bases each). This CDR3 region has 12 residues. The V gene lost 3 bases and the J gene lost 6 bases, with 9 bases spanning the gap. CDR1 DFQATT and CDR2 SNEGSKA come from the germline V gene (reference sequence). Here the CDR3 reads CSASGGRNEQFF. The CDR3 nucleotides are TGCAGTGCTAGTGGGGGACGCAATGAGCAGTTCTTC.

This clonotype showed up just a few times. The chain carries TRBV6-2 or TRBV6-3 and TRBJ2-7; 9 nucleotides agree with TRBD2. J gave up 2 bases and V 4 bases, and 6 bases lay outside the gene matches. The CDR3 extends over 15 amino acids. Looked up from germline, CDR1 is MNHEY and CDR2 is SVGEGT. CDR3 coding DNA: TGTGCCAGCAGTTCCGCGGGAGGGGGGACCTACGAGCAGTACTTC. This gives the protein CASSSAGGGTYEQYF.

The V gene is TRBV29-1, the J gene TRBJ1-1; no clear D. Per the germline V gene, CDR1 is SQVTM and CDR2 is ANQGSEA. The CDR3 sequence is 14 residues long. V was clipped by 3 bases and J by 3 bases, with 14 bases between them. The CDR3 loop is CSVDSSAGYTEAFF. Written as DNA, the CDR3 is TGCAGCGTTGATAGCTCGGCGGGTTACACTGAAGCTTTCTTT.

This sequence joins TRBV5-5 and TRBJ1-2; D perhaps matches TRBD1 (5 bases). Germline lookup yields CDR1 SGHKS and CDR2 YYEKEE (reference sequence). This CDR3 contains 15 residues. V was pared by 0 bases and J by 3 bases, with 12 bases between. CDR3 region: CASSLGGGIDYGYTF. CDR3 DNA sequence: TGTGCCAGCAGCTTGGGCGGGGGGATAGACTATGGCTACACCTTC.

The V call is TRBV7-2, the J call TRBJ2-1; 12 bases are shared with TRBD2. The V gene's germline CDR1 is SGHTA and CDR2 FQGNSA. The CDR3 totals 17 residues. V was clipped by 1 base and J by 9 bases; unmatched bases: 10. The DNA of the CDR3 is TGTGCCAGCAGCTTAGGACAATTTGGACTAGCGGGAAGTGAGCAGTTCTTC. This gives the protein CASSLGQFGLAGSEQFF.

This clonotype occurred a few times. The chain employs TRBV5-1 and TRBJ2-7; D possibly matches TRBD1 or TRBD2 (5 bases each). The V gene's germline CDR1 is SGHRS and CDR2 YFSETQ. CDR3 size: 16 residues. V dropped 2 bases and J dropped 3 bases, with 18 bases sitting between them. The chain's CDR3 is CASSFVPQGASYEQYF. CDR3 coding DNA: TGCGCCAGCAGCTTTGTCCCCCAGGGAGCTAGCTACGAGCAGTACTTC.

The chain carries TRBV24-1 and TRBJ2-3; D is undetermined. Germline CDR1 is KGHDR and CDR2 is SFDVKD. The CDR3 spans 16 residues. V shed 5 bases and J shed 0 bases, with 14 bases lying between them. The CDR3 loop reads CATSGPERLSTDTQYF. CDR3 nucleotide sequence: TGTGCCACCAGTGGTCCGGAACGGCTTAGCACAGATACGCAGTATTTT.

This chain uses TRBV7-2 with TRBJ1-4; TRBD1 matches 7 bases. CDR1 SGHTA and CDR2 FQGNSA come from the germline V gene. The CDR3 has 15 residues. V gave up 6 bases and J gave up 4 bases; unmatched junction bases: 8. The CDR3 is CASSRQGGDNEKLFF. The CDR3 bases are TGTGCCAGCAGTCGTCAGGGGGGAGATAATGAAAAACTGTTTTTT.

J is TRBJ2-5 and V is TRBV25-1; D is perhaps TRBD2 (6 bases). Germline CDR1 and CDR2: MGHDK and SYGVNS. The CDR3 is 14 amino acids. V was pared by 1 base and J by 4 bases, with 10 bases between. The CDR3 DNA reads TGTGCCAGCAGTGAATGGGGGGATCCAGAGACCCAGTACTTC. Residues: CASSEWGDPETQYF.

In this sample, this clonotype turned up a few times. The J gene is TRBJ2-1, the V gene TRBV12-3 or TRBV12-4; D call uncertain. V lost 3 bases and J lost 6, with 12 bases in between. The CDR3 contains 14 residues. The CDR3 protein is CASSFSRWGNEQFF. The CDR3, as DNA: TGTGCCAGCAGTTTCTCGCGGTGGGGCAATGAGCAGTTCTTC.

The V gene is TRBV30, the J gene TRBJ1-4; TRBD1 matches 10 bases. Germline lookup yields CDR1 GTSNPN and CDR2 SVGIG (reference sequence). The junction had 3 bases not matched to a gene; V was cut back by 2 bases and J by 6 bases. This CDR3 has 14 amino acids. CDR3 protein: CAWSLGQGYEKLFF. Written as DNA, the CDR3 is TGTGCCTGGAGTTTGGGACAGGGGTATGAAAAACTGTTTTTT.

The rearrangement joins TRBV7-2 to TRBJ2-2; D is uncertain. The CDR3 runs 14 residues. Germline CDR1 SGHTA, CDR2 FQGNSA. V was shortened by 3 bases and J by 4 bases, with 9 bases between the two germline ends. This chain's CDR3 is CASSFDPGTGELFF. CDR3 coding DNA: TGTGCCAGCAGCTTCGATCCTGGCACCGGGGAGCTGTTTTTT.